A single sample is the source of the 14 T cell receptor beta chains below, sequenced in a study of regulatory T cells in long-lasting Graves disease. Regarding time point: newly diagnosed GD, antithyroid drugs for less than 3 months. PBMCs provided the RNA from which the TCR library was made. Combining iRepertoire HTBI primers with Arm-PCR of CDR3 regions, the authors built TCR beta libraries. TCRdb ran MiXCR on the multiplex PCR reads and lists one entry per CDR3 protein. Among approximately 400,000 distinct CDR3 sequences listed, more than 12% were seen once. These data are also associated with another study on T cells in Graves' hyperthyroidism and ophthalmopathy.

This material consisted of peripheral blood mononuclear cells (PBMCs), taken at new diagnosis, from a patient treated with antithyroid drugs. These receptors all stem from a woman aged 25 to 39 with Graves disease.

As concerns this clonotype: The CDR3 does not end in the conserved phenylalanine or tryptophan, so this is likely a read error. V gene TRBV9 combines with J gene TRBJ2-7; 11 bases fit TRBD2. The length of the CDR3 is 17 residues. Per germline, CDR1 SGDLS and CDR2 YYNGEE. V lost 0 bases, J lost 2 bases, and 7 bases stayed unmatched. The CDR3, as DNA: TGTGCCAGCAGCGTAGGGCCCATGACTAGCGGGGCCTACGAGCAGTACTTG. As protein: CASSVGPMTSGAYEQYL.

This clonotype appeared a few times. The chain joins TRBV6-1 to TRBJ2-7; 9 bases align to TRBD1. In germline, CDR1 is MNHNS, CDR2 SASEGT. This CDR3 region has 17 residues. V dropped 3 bases and J dropped 6; count of bases not matched to a gene: 15. CDR3 amino acids: CASSDRDRVSRRVEQYF. CDR3 bases: TGTGCCAGCAGTGATAGGGACAGGGTATCTCGGCGGGTCGAGCAGTACTTC.

With respect to this clonotype: A much larger clone differs by one base, so this may be a read error. This chain joins TRBV6-1 and TRBJ2-1, with a tentative D call TRBD2 (7 bases). Germline V gene data show CDR1 as MNHNS and CDR2 as SASEGT. Trimming left V 7 bases short and J 10 bases short, with 17 bases between. This CDR3 spans 13 amino acids. The CDR3 DNA follows: TGTGCCAGCACCGGGGGGCGCGGCTACGAGCAGTTCTTC. This sequence encodes CASTGGRGYEQFF.

Concerning this clonotype itself: A much larger clone lies one base from this, so it may be a read error. This chain links TRBV3-1 with TRBJ1-2; D is uncertain. The germline gives CDR1 LGHDT, CDR2 YNNKEL (reference sequence). The CDR3 has 12 residues. CDR3: CARSPPAGAGTF. CDR3 nucleotide sequence: TGTGCCCGCAGCCCCCCGGCGGGAGCGGGAACCTTC.

This clonotype was found a few times. The V and J genes are TRBV7-3 and TRBJ2-5, with D perhaps matching TRBD1 or TRBD2 (5 bases each). The CDR3 is made up of 17 amino acids. The germline gives CDR1 SGHTA, CDR2 FQGTGA. Trimming removed 4 bases from V and 2 bases from J, with 20 bases in between. For the CDR3, the DNA is TGTGCCAGCAGCTGTTGGGACCTCCAGCCAATTCAAGAGACCCAGTACTTC. This sequence encodes CASSCWDLQPIQETQYF.

V is TRBV24-1 and J is TRBJ2-4; D may be TRBD2 (6 bases). The CDR3 spans 16 residues. Trimming took off 5 bases at V and 0 bases at J, with 13 bases between the two ends. Germline lookup yields CDR1 KGHDR and CDR2 SFDVKD. The CDR3 protein is CATSAGGTLAKNIQYF. CDR3 in DNA: TGTGCCACCAGTGCAGGAGGGACTTTAGCCAAAAACATTCAGTACTTC.

The table lists this clonotype with many counts. The rearrangement links TRBV5-1 to TRBJ2-1; 7 positions agree with TRBD2. The CDR3 is made up of 16 amino acids. V trimming: 1 base; J trimming: 6 bases; junction bases outside the gene matches: 10. The germline CDR1 and CDR2 sequences are SGHRS and YFSETQ. The CDR3 sequence: CASSLPLGGRANEQFF. CDR3 DNA sequence: TGCGCCAGCAGCTTGCCCTTGGGGGGGAGGGCCAATGAGCAGTTCTTC.

In this sample, this clonotype turned up many times. The rearrangement joins TRBV6-2 or TRBV6-3 to TRBJ2-5; possibly TRBD2 for D (6 bases). V gave up 5 bases and J gave up 5 bases, with 12 bases separating them. The germline CDR1 and CDR2 sequences are MNHEY and SVGEGT. This CDR3 spans 13 amino acids. The CDR3 protein is CASSLRRVETQYF. DNA for the CDR3: TGTGCCAGCAGTCTCAGGAGGGTGGAGACCCAGTACTTC.

The V and J genes are TRBV7-3 and TRBJ2-2; tentative D call: TRBD2 (6 bases). Germline V lookup: CDR1 SGHTA, CDR2 FQGTGA. Trimming took 0 bases from V and 6 from J, leaving 11 bases between them. This CDR3 spans 15 amino acids. CDR3 coding DNA: TGTGCCAGCAGCTTAACAACGGGAGCTCCCGGGGAGCTGTTTTTT. Its protein is CASSLTTGAPGELFF.

This clonotype was found many times. V gene TRBV12-3 or TRBV12-4 combines with J gene TRBJ1-2, with a possible D match to TRBD1 (6 bases). The CDR3 spans 15 residues. V dropped 3 bases and J dropped 2 bases, with 13 bases sitting between them. The CDR3 DNA is TGTGCCAGCAGTTTTACCGAAACAGGGAACTATGGCTACACCTTC. It yields the protein CASSFTETGNYGYTF.

Details on this clonotype: A read error may explain this, as a much larger clone is one base away. The chain has TRBV12-3 or TRBV12-4 and TRBJ2-7; possibly TRBD1 for D (5 bases). This CDR3 is 15 amino acids long. V lost 4 bases, J lost 2 bases, and 15 bases lay in between. As DNA, the CDR3 is TGTGCCAGCAGTTCAGGGTTGTGGCACGCCTACGAGCAGTACTTC. Amino acid sequence: CASSSGLWHAYEQYF.

This clonotype was detected ten times or more. The genes are TRBV20-1 and TRBJ2-1; 8 nucleotides agree with TRBD2. CDR3 length: 17 amino acids. Germline CDR1 reads DFQATT; CDR2 reads SNEGSKA (reference sequence). The J segment lost 1 base and the V segment lost 1 base, leaving 9 bases of the junction unmatched. CDR3 DNA sequence: TGCAGTGCTAGAGGCTCCTCCGGGACTAGGTCCTACAATGAGCAGTTCTTC. The encoded protein is CSARGSSGTRSYNEQFF.

This clonotype was seen only a few times. This chain links TRBV30 with TRBJ2-7; weak D call: TRBD2 (5 bases). Germline V gives CDR1 GTSNPN, CDR2 SVGIG (reference sequence). Between the trimmed V and J ends, which lost 1 base and 3 bases, there was a span of 13 bases. The CDR3 sequence is 14 residues long. CDR3 sequence reads: CAWSARAGNYEQYF. The CDR3 DNA follows: TGTGCCTGGAGTGCGAGGGCCGGGAACTACGAGCAGTACTTC.

This clonotype was recorded many times. This chain connects TRBV20-1 to TRBJ2-1; the D is unclear. The germline V and J ends were trimmed by 5 bases and 0 bases, with 5 bases remaining between them. This CDR3 is 12 amino acids long. Germline CDR1 DFQATT, CDR2 SNEGSKA (reference sequence). The CDR3 loop is CSALSSYNEQFF. The CDR3 region has the DNA TGCAGTGCTTTGAGCTCCTACAATGAGCAGTTCTTC.